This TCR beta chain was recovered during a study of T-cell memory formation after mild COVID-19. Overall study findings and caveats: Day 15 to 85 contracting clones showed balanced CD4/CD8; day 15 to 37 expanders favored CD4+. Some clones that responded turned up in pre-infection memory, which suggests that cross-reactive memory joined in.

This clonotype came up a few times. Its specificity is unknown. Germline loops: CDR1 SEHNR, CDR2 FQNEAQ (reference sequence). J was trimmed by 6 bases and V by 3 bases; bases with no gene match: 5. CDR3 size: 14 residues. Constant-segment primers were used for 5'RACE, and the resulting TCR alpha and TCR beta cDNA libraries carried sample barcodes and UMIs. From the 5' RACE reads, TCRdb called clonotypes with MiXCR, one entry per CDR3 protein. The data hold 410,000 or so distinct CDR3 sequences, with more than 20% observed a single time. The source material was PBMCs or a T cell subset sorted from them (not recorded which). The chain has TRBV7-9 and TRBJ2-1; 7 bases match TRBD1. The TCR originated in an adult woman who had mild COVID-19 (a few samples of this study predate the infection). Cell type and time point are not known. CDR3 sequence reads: CASSFGTAFNEQFF. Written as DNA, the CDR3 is TGTGCCAGCAGCTTCGGGACAGCGTTCAATGAGCAGTTCTTC.